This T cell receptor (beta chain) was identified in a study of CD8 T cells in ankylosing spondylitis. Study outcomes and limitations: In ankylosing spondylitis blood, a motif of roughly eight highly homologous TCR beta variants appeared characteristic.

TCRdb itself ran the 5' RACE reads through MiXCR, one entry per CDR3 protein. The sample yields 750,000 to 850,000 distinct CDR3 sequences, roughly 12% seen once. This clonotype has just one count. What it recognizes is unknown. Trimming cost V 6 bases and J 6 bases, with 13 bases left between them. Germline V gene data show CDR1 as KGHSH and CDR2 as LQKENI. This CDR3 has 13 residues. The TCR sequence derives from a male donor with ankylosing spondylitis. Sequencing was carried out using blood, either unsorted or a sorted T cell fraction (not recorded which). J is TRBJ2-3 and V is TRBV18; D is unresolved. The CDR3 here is CASSPRVEDTQYF. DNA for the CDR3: TGTGCCAGCTCGCCCCGGGTGGAGGATACGCAGTATTTT.